These 31 T cell receptor beta chains came from one sample sequenced in a study of blood T cell repertoires in COVID-19. Libraries were prepared by immunoSEQ multiplex PCR; TCRdb keeps only in-frame clonotypes and omits some of them. The sample has approximately 200,000 clones, 94% seen once; the top ten hold 0.7% to 0.8%. The sample taken for sequencing was peripheral blood. These receptors all stem from a man aged 25 to 40 with COVID-19, enrolled during active disease.

The rearrangement links TRBV6-1 to TRBJ1-5; a weak D match, TRBD1 (5 bases). Per the germline V gene, CDR1 is MNHNS and CDR2 is SASEGT. The CDR3 has 16 amino acids. Between the trimmed V and J ends, which lost 4 bases and 2 bases, there was a span of 15 bases. The CDR3 nucleotides read TGTGCCAGCAGTGTACTTACGGGGGTGGGCAATCAGCCCCAGCATTTT. Its translation: CASSVLTGVGNQPQHF.

The rearrangement links TRBV9 to TRBJ1-2, with D perhaps matching TRBD1 (6 bases). CDR3 size: 15 residues. Per the germline V gene, CDR1 is SGDLS and CDR2 is YYNGEE. Trimming shortened V by 4 bases and J by 3 bases, and 16 bases separated the two germline ends. The CDR3 DNA reads TGTGCCAGCAGCCGGACAGTTCAAGATTACTATGGCTACACCTTC. Residues: CASSRTVQDYYGYTF. The entire variable domain, with the rest obtained from reference TRBV9 and TRBJ1-2, is as follows: DSGVTQTPKHLITATGQRVTLRCSPRSGDLSVYWYQQSLDQGLQFLIQYYNGEERAKGNILERFSAQQFPDLHSELNLSSLELGDSALYFCASSRTVQDYYGYTFGSGTRLTVV.

The chain has TRBV14 and TRBJ2-6, with 9 bases matching TRBD1. This CDR3 has 17 amino acids. CDR1 is SGHDN and CDR2 is FVKESK in the germline V gene. Trimming took 5 bases from V and 1 from J; bases not matched to a gene: 6. The CDR3 loop reads CASSYGQGKSGANVLTF. The CDR3 DNA reads TGTGCCAGCAGCTACGGACAGGGGAAGTCTGGGGCCAACGTCCTGACTTTC.

J is TRBJ1-5 and V is TRBV4-1; 7 bases fit TRBD1. V lost 2 bases, J lost 3 bases, and 7 bases stayed unmatched. Germline assignment: CDR1 MGHRA and CDR2 YSYEKL. This CDR3 has 16 residues. DNA of the CDR3: TGCGCCAGCAGCCAATCACCGGGACAGTACAATCAGCCCCAGCATTTT. Residues: CASSQSPGQYNQPQHF.

The rearrangement links TRBV5-4 to TRBJ2-1, with 7 bases aligning to TRBD2. CDR1 is SGHNT, CDR2 YYREEE, per germline (reference sequence). The CDR3 totals 17 residues. The junction had 8 bases not matched to a gene; V was cut back by 0 bases and J by 2 bases. The DNA of the CDR3 is TGTGCCAGCAGCTTGGGAGCTAGCGGTCCCACCTACAATGAGCAGTTCTTC. This sequence encodes CASSLGASGPTYNEQFF.

The rearrangement uses TRBV7-3 and TRBJ2-1; possibly TRBD2 for D (7 bases). The germline gives CDR1 SGHTA, CDR2 FQGTGA. Trimming removed 0 bases at V and 6 bases at J, with 15 bases between. The CDR3 totals 16 residues. DNA of the CDR3: TGTGCCAGCAGCTTAACCGGGGGGCGCATCGGCAATGAGCAGTTCTTC. Protein product: CASSLTGGRIGNEQFF.

V gene TRBV5-1 combines with J gene TRBJ2-7; D perhaps matches TRBD1 (6 bases). The CDR3 loop spans 12 amino acids. Germline CDR1 and CDR2: SGHRS and YFSETQ. The V gene lost 5 bases and the J gene lost 4 bases, with 10 bases spanning the gap. The DNA of the CDR3 is TGCGCCAGCAGTTTACAGGGATACGAGCAGTACTTC. Amino acid sequence: CASSLQGYEQYF.

A note on this clone: Mismatch with germline at one junction end may stem from a read error. V is TRBV10-3 and J is TRBJ1-5; D is unresolved. The germline V gene encodes CDR1 ENHRY and CDR2 SYGVKD. This CDR3 region has 13 residues. CDR3 residues: CAISESEEASADF. CDR3 bases: TGTGCCATCAGTGAGTCTGAGGAAGCGTCGGCGGATTTT.

The V and J genes are TRBV7-6 and TRBJ2-2, with a possible D match to TRBD2 (7 bases). Germline CDR1 reads SGHVS; CDR2 reads FNYEAQ. The CDR3 contains 17 residues. The V end lost 4 bases, the J end lost 1 base, and 16 bases lay between the germline ends. The CDR3 sequence is CASSSGGRGKNTGELFF. The CDR3 DNA reads as TGTGCCAGCAGCTCCGGGGGGAGGGGGAAGAACACCGGGGAGCTGTTTTTT.

The J gene is TRBJ1-3, the V gene TRBV6-2 or TRBV6-3, with D maybe TRBD1 (6 bases). There are 16 residues in the CDR3. From germline, CDR1 is MNHEY and CDR2 SVGEGT. V was cut by 5 bases and J by 0 bases, with 14 bases left in between. For the CDR3, the DNA is TGTGCCAGCAGTCGGGACAAGGGCAGCTCTGGAAACACCATATATTTT. Its translation: CASSRDKGSSGNTIYF.

The chain couples TRBV25-1 to TRBJ2-1; TRBD2 matches 11 bases. The CDR3 runs 15 residues. V trimming: 6 bases; J trimming: 3 bases; junction bases outside the gene matches: 4. Germline V gene sequence: CDR1 MGHDK, CDR2 SYGVNS. In DNA, the CDR3 is TGTGCCAGCAGGACTAGCGGGGCCAACTACAATGAGCAGTTCTTC. Protein sequence: CASRTSGANYNEQFF.

This rearrangement joins TRBV6-8 to TRBJ1-1; D might be TRBD1 (6 bases). Trimming cost V 1 base and J 1 base, with 19 bases left between them. This CDR3 spans 18 amino acids. CDR1 MNHGY and CDR2 SAAAGT come from the germline V gene. The CDR3 reads CASSYCSAQGPPNTEAFF. The CDR3 nucleotides read TGTGCCAGCAGTTACTGTTCGGCCCAGGGGCCACCGAACACTGAAGCTTTCTTT.

The chain employs TRBV7-9 and TRBJ1-5, with 7 nucleotides matching TRBD1. The junction had 14 bases not matched to a gene; V was cut back by 6 bases and J by 0 bases. Per the germline V gene, CDR1 is SEHNR and CDR2 is FQNEAQ (reference sequence). This CDR3 region has 18 residues. CDR3 sequence (DNA): TGTGCCAGCAGTTCAACGGCAAACAGGGGATATAGCAATCAGCCCCAGCATTTT. Translation gives CASSSTANRGYSNQPQHF.

V usage is TRBV30 and J usage is TRBJ1-5; D gene unclear. The CDR3 spans 13 residues. The V gene's germline CDR1 is GTSNPN and CDR2 SVGIG (reference sequence). The V end was cut by 0 bases, the J end by 7 bases, with 10 bases between. CDR3 in amino acids: CAWSVRSQQPQHF. Written as DNA, the CDR3 is TGTGCCTGGAGTGTCAGATCACAACAGCCCCAGCATTTT.

The CDR3 sequence is CATSRILQGAYGSNQPQHF. The CDR3 DNA sequence: TGTGCCACCAGCCGGATCCTACAGGGGGCTTATGGTAGCAATCAGCCCCAGCATTTT. The chain employs TRBV15 and TRBJ1-5, with 9 positions matching TRBD1. Germline-derived CDR1 and CDR2 are LNHNV and YYDKDF (reference sequence). The junction had 14 bases not matched to a gene; V was cut back by 5 bases and J by 0 bases. This CDR3 comprises 19 residues. The whole variable domain, remainder taken from reference TRBV15 and TRBJ1-5, is DAMVIQNPRYQVTQFGKPVTLSCSQTLNHNVMYWYQQKSSQAPKLLFHYYDKDFNNEADTPDNFQSRRPNTSFCFLDIRSPGLGDTAMYLCATSRILQGAYGSNQPQHFGDGTRLSIL.

This chain connects TRBV6-5 to TRBJ1-5; the D gene is possibly TRBD1 (5 bases). V lost 4 bases to trimming and J lost 0 bases, with 13 bases between them. The germline gives CDR1 MNHEY, CDR2 SVGAGI. This CDR3 is 16 amino acids long. The CDR3 loop is CASSLGQIYSNQPQHF. CDR3 DNA: TGTGCCAGCAGTTTGGGGCAGATTTATAGCAATCAGCCCCAGCATTTT.

This chain's CDR3 is CASGDRANTEAFF. The CDR3 DNA follows: TGTGCCAGCGGCGACAGGGCGAACACTGAAGCTTTCTTT. The genes are TRBV6-4 and TRBJ1-1; TRBD1 matches 7 bases. The CDR3 contains 13 residues. Germline V gene lookup returns CDR1 MRHNA and CDR2 SNTAGT. V lost 8 bases and J lost 1; bases outside the gene matches: 4.

The rearrangement links TRBV7-9 to TRBJ1-1; unclear D gene. V lost 1 base and J lost 2, with 11 bases in between. Per germline, CDR1 SEHNR and CDR2 FQNEAQ (reference sequence). CDR3 size: 15 residues. CDR3 sequence: CASSLVAGYNTEAFF. Here the CDR3 DNA reads TGTGCCAGCAGCTTAGTCGCCGGTTATAACACTGAAGCTTTCTTT.

About this clone: The sample holds other DNA sequences that translate to the same CDR3. In DNA form, the CDR3 reads TGTGCCAGCAGCTTGGCGGGACAGAACTATGGCTACACCTTC. Amino acids: CASSLAGQNYGYTF. The chain has TRBV5-4 and TRBJ1-2; 7 bases fit TRBD1. The V segment lost 0 bases and the J segment 2 bases; nucleotides outside the gene matches: 1. The CDR3 runs 14 residues. CDR1 and CDR2 from the germline V gene are SGHNT and YYREEE (reference sequence).

CDR3 region: CASSEVGGDQPQHF. The CDR3 nucleotides are TGTGCCAGCAGTGAAGTGGGGGGGGATCAGCCCCAGCATTTT. J is TRBJ1-5 and V is TRBV6-1, with D perhaps TRBD1 (5 bases). The CDR3 extends over 14 amino acids. CDR1 is MNHNS, CDR2 SASEGT, per germline. The V and J ends lost 1 base and 5 bases respectively, with 9 bases between them.

This rearrangement joins TRBV3-1 (or the pseudogene TRBV3-2) to TRBJ1-2; no reliable D call. Germline-derived CDR1 and CDR2 are LGHDT and YNNKEL (reference sequence). The CDR3 has 14 residues. Deletions cut 5 bases from V and 11 bases from J, with 21 bases between. Here the CDR3 reads CASSDPGSPAGYTF. In DNA form, the CDR3 reads TGTGCCAGCAGCGACCCCGGGTCCCCGGCGGGATACACCTTC.

The CDR3 DNA sequence: TGTGCCAGTAAAACAGTTGAAAACACTGAAGCTTTCTTT. Translated: CASKTVENTEAFF. This chain uses TRBV19 with TRBJ1-1, with D hard to call. Germline CDR1 reads LNHDA; CDR2 reads SQIVND (reference sequence). CDR3 size: 13 residues. Trimming took 7 bases from V and 2 from J, leaving 11 bases between them.

This chain joins TRBV19 and TRBJ1-2; weak D call: TRBD1 (6 bases). The CDR3 sequence is 12 residues long. Trimming removed 6 bases at V and 6 bases at J, with 11 bases between. The germline V gene has CDR1 LNHDA and CDR2 SQIVND (reference sequence). CDR3 DNA: TGTGCCAGTAGGGGGGCAGGGAATGGCTACACCTTC. Its translation: CASRGAGNGYTF.

This chain links TRBV3-1 (or the pseudogene TRBV3-2) with TRBJ1-2; the D is unclear. Trimming shortened V by 3 bases and J by 5 bases, and 16 bases separated the two germline ends. This CDR3 region has 15 residues. Germline CDR1 and CDR2: LGHDT and YNNKEL (reference sequence). CDR3 DNA: TGTGCCAGCAGCCAGGTTGACGAGGTGAGGTATGGCTACACCTTC. This translates into CASSQVDEVRYGYTF.

The rearrangement links TRBV9 to TRBJ2-5; 9 nucleotides line up with TRBD2. The CDR3 is made up of 16 amino acids. CDR1 and CDR2 (germline): SGDLS, YYNGEE. J gave up 5 bases and V 4 bases, and 12 bases lay outside the gene matches. CDR3 DNA sequence: TGTGCCAGCAGCCTCCCCCAAGGACTAGCGATGGAGACCCAGTACTTC. This gives the protein CASSLPQGLAMETQYF.

The chain has TRBV15 and TRBJ1-2; D possibly corresponds to TRBD1 (5 bases). CDR1 and CDR2 (germline): LNHNV, YYDKDF (reference sequence). The CDR3 has 15 residues. The V and J ends lost 0 bases and 4 bases respectively, with 12 bases between them. DNA for the CDR3: TGTGCCACCAGCAGAGAGTTGTTTCAGGGCTATGGCTACACCTTC. Its protein product is CATSRELFQGYGYTF.

The chain combines TRBV18 with TRBJ1-1; perhaps TRBD1 as D (5 bases). Germline CDR1 reads KGHSH; CDR2 reads LQKENI. Trimming pared 3 bases from V and 8 bases from J, leaving 16 bases between. The CDR3 length is 14 residues. For the CDR3, the DNA is TGTGCCAGCTCACCGATCGCAGGGTTTGGGGAAGCTTTCTTT. It is translated as CASSPIAGFGEAFF.

The chain carries TRBV7-9 and TRBJ1-1; TRBD1 matches 8 bases. There are 15 residues in the CDR3. With V trimmed by 2 bases and J by 6 bases, 8 bases remained unmatched. Germline V lookup: CDR1 SEHNR, CDR2 FQNEAQ (reference sequence). The CDR3 nucleotides are TGTGCCAGCAGCTTAAGAGGACAGGGATCGGCTGAAGCTTTCTTT. Its protein is CASSLRGQGSAEAFF. Full variable domain (rest looked up from reference TRBV7-9 and TRBJ1-1): DTGVSQNPRHKITKRGQNVTFRCDPISEHNRLYWYRQTLGQGPEFLTYFQNEAQLEKSRLLSDRFSAERPKGSFSTLEIQRTEQGDSAMYLCASSLRGQGSAEAFFGQGTRLTVV.

V and J are TRBV6-6 and TRBJ1-2, with TRBD1 matching over 9 bases. This CDR3 region has 16 residues. V was pared by 2 bases and J by 4 bases, with 8 bases of the junction left unmatched. In germline, CDR1 is MNHNY, CDR2 SVGAGI (reference sequence). The DNA for the CDR3 is TGTGCCAGCAGTTACCTCCAAACAGGGGGCGTCTATGGCTACACCTTC. Amino acids: CASSYLQTGGVYGYTF.

This chain uses TRBV11-1 with TRBJ2-7, with TRBD2 as a possible D gene (5 bases). The germline gives CDR1 SGHAT, CDR2 FQDESV (reference sequence). This CDR3 contains 14 residues. The V and J ends lost 0 bases and 2 bases respectively, with 8 bases between them. As DNA, the CDR3 is TGTGCCAGCAGCTTAGCTCCGGGAACCTACGAGCAGTACTTC. It specifies CASSLAPGTYEQYF.

This chain joins TRBV6-5 and TRBJ1-2; the match to TRBD1 covers 7 bases. CDR3 length: 14 amino acids. Germline loops: CDR1 MNHEY, CDR2 SVGAGI. V trimming: 7 bases; J trimming: 5 bases; junction bases outside the gene matches: 10. This CDR3 reads CASTTQGSPYGYTF. The CDR3 DNA reads TGTGCCAGCACCACACAGGGGAGTCCGTATGGCTACACCTTC.